This TCR beta chain originates from a study of blood T cell repertoires in COVID-19. This CDR3 is 13 amino acids long. V lost 5 bases and J lost 4; bases outside the gene matches: 2. Germline values: CDR1 MDHEN, CDR2 SYDVKM. The repertoire was sequenced with immunoSEQ multiplex PCR; TCRdb's copy has only in-frame clones and lacks some. This repertoire shows tens of thousands of clones, almost 85% found once; its top ten account for 6.5% to 8.5%. This chain connects TRBV28 to TRBJ1-3; 7 bases align to TRBD1. This clonotype was sampled from a man aged 45-65 years with active or convalescent COVID-19. Sequenced: peripheral blood. The CDR3 DNA sequence: TGTGCCAGCAGTGTGGGACAGGGAAACACCATATATTTT. Translated: CASSVGQGNTIYF.